A selection of T cell receptor beta chains follows, all from one sample in a study of chemoradiotherapy in HPV16-positive cancers. Sequencing was performed with immunoSEQ multiplex PCR; in TCRdb, only in-frame clones are kept and a portion is missing. The sample has roughly 15,000 clones, roughly 87% seen once; the top ten hold around 4%. The starting material was tumor tissue, obtained from a patient who underwent chemoradiotherapy. Receptors were obtained from a human donor with HPV-associated anogenital cancer. Both conserved end residues are part of each CDR3. The D gene is left open where the match is weak. A row's size may be missing; if present it is once, few, many or a size class.

>15|NA|TRBV27|TRBJ1-4|NA
TGTGCCAGCAGCGCCCTCGAGGGGATTTCGGAAAAACTGTTTTTT
CASSALEGISEKLFF
>13|NA|TRBV7-2|TRBJ2-1|NA
TGTGCCAGCAGCTTAGCGCGGGGTAGTGAGCAGTTCTTC
CASSLARGSEQFF
>13|NA|TRBV2|TRBJ1-4|TRBD1
TGTGCCAGCTCCGGGACAGAAAATGAAAAACTGTTTTTT
CASSGTENEKLFF
>17|NA|TRBV5-1|TRBJ2-3|TRBD2
TGCGCCAGCAGCTTGGCAGGGGTAGCGGGAGGCGCAGATACGCAGTATTTT
CASSLAGVAGGADTQYF
>17|NA|TRBV15|TRBJ1-5|NA
TGTGCCACCAGCAATGTTCTGGACGGAGATAGCAATCAGCCCCAGCATTTT
CATSNVLDGDSNQPQHF
>13|NA|TRBV11-3|TRBJ2-1|NA
TGTGCCAGCAGAGAAGGGGCAAACAATGAGCAGTTCTTC
CASREGANNEQFF
>14|NA|TRBV27|TRBJ2-1|NA
TGTGCCAGCAGTCCCCTAACAGAAAACAATGAGCAGTTCTTC
CASSPLTENNEQFF
>16|NA|TRBV2|TRBJ2-3|TRBD2
TGTGCCAGCAGTGAACGGGGCGGGAGTAGAACAGATACGCAGTATTTT
CASSERGGSRTDTQYF
>13|NA|TRBV6-1|TRBJ1-1|TRBD1
TGTGCCACCAGGGACAGTTGGAACACTGAAGCTTTCTTT
CATRDSWNTEAFF
>15|NA|TRBV29-1|TRBJ2-3|NA
TGCAGCGTTGAAGGAGCGAGGGGTGGCACAGATACGCAGTATTTT
CSVEGARGGTDTQYF
>14|NA|TRBV11-2|TRBJ2-2|NA
TGTGCCAGCAGCCAGGACAGAAACACCGGGGAGCTGTTTTTT
CASSQDRNTGELFF
>15|NA|TRBV4-2|TRBJ2-5|TRBD2
TGTGCCAGCAGCCAACCGGGACTAGCGGGAGAGACCCAGTACTTC
CASSQPGLAGETQYF
>12|NA|TRBV7-2|TRBJ2-2|NA
TGTGCCAGCAGCTACAAATCCGGGGAGCTGTTTTTT
CASSYKSGELFF
>14|NA|TRBV5-1|TRBJ2-7|TRBD2
TGCGCCAGCAGCCCGGGACTAGCGAGTTACGAGCAGTACTTC
CASSPGLASYEQYF
>12|large|TRBV10-2|TRBJ1-1|NA
TGCGCCACCTCCCCACTAAACACTGAAGCTTTCTTT
CATSPLNTEAFF
>13|NA|TRBV15|TRBJ2-1|TRBD2
TGTGCCACCAGCAGAGGCTCGGGGGGTGAGCAGTTCTTC
CATSRGSGGEQFF
>14|few|TRBV6-1|TRBJ2-7|NA
TGTGCCAGCAATAGACTTGGACGGAGCTACGAGCAGTACTTC
CASNRLGRSYEQYF
>16|NA|TRBV5-1|TRBJ2-2|TRBD1
TGCGCCAGCAGCGTCCTTACTTCCGGGACAGACGGGGAGCTGTTTTTT
CASSVLTSGTDGELFF
>13|NA|TRBV15|TRBJ2-3|NA
TGTGCCACCAGCAGATATCTAGCGGATACGCAGTATTTT
CATSRYLADTQYF
>12|NA|TRBV30|TRBJ1-1|NA
TGTGCCTGGTGCGGGGGGAACACTGAAGCTTTCTTT
CAWCGGNTEAFF
>15|NA|TRBV19|TRBJ1-2|TRBD1
TGTGCCAGTAGTTACCGGGACAGGGTTCGACTAGGCTACACCTTC
CASSYRDRVRLGYTF
>13|once|TRBV6-5|TRBJ1-1|NA
TGTGCCGCTTGGCACGGGACGAACACTGAAGCTTTCTTT
CAAWHGTNTEAFF
>14|NA|TRBV11-3|TRBJ1-1|TRBD1
TGTGCCAGCAGCTTCCGAGGACAGGACACTGAAGCTTTCTTT
CASSFRGQDTEAFF
>14|NA|TRBV7-9|TRBJ2-7|TRBD1
TGTGCCAGCAGCGCCACGACAGGGAACTACGAGCAGTACTTC
CASSATTGNYEQYF
>12|NA|TRBV7-2|TRBJ1-2|NA
TGTGCCAGCAGCTTAGGTGACTATGGCTACACCTTC
CASSLGDYGYTF
>15|NA|TRBV18|TRBJ1-2|NA
TGTGCCAGCTCACCATCGGGCCCGAAAAACTATGGCTACACCTTC
CASSPSGPKNYGYTF
>17|once|TRBV2|TRBJ1-5|TRBD1
TGTGCCAGCGCCGGGACAGGGGGCTCGAATAGCAATCAGCCCCAGCATTTT
CASAGTGGSNSNQPQHF
>19|NA|TRBV4-1|TRBJ2-1|TRBD2
TGCGCCAGCAGCCAACCGCCTATGACTAGCGGGGAGTTAAGGGATGAGCAGTTCTTC
CASSQPPMTSGELRDEQFF
>14|once|TRBV25-1|TRBJ2-7|NA
TGTGCCAGCAGTGAAGGGGCAGGTTTTTACGAGCAGTACTTC
CASSEGAGFYEQYF
>10|NA|TRBV6-5|TRBJ2-7|NA
TGTGCCAGCAGTTATGTTGAGCAGTACTTC
CASSYVEQYF
>12|NA|TRBV30|TRBJ2-7|NA
TGTGCCTGGTCGGACCGGAGGGGGACCCCGTACTTC
CAWSDRRGTPYF
>14|NA|TRBV7-2|TRBJ2-7|NA
TGTGCCAGCAGCTCCACCCGCCTGTCCCTCGAGCAGTACTTC
CASSSTRLSLEQYF
>13|NA|TRBV5-6|TRBJ1-1|NA
TGTGCCAGCAGCTTGTGGCTTGGGCCTGAAGCTTTCTTT
CASSLWLGPEAFF
>16|NA|TRBV5-1|TRBJ2-5|TRBD2
TGCGCCAGCAGCTTGGCTAGCGGGTCGGTGGGAGAGACCCAGTACTTC
CASSLASGSVGETQYF
>14|NA|TRBV18|TRBJ1-2|NA
TGTGCCAGCTCACCCCGGGACAAAAACTATGGCTACACCTTC
CASSPRDKNYGYTF
>17|NA|TRBV7-8|TRBJ1-5|NA
TGTGCCAGCAGCTTAGGAATGGGGCAGGGTAGCAATCAGCCCCAGCATTTT
CASSLGMGQGSNQPQHF
>15|NA|TRBV7-9|TRBJ2-1|TRBD2
TGTGCCAGCAGCCCAAGCGCAGCGGGAAAGAATGAGCAGTTCTTC
CASSPSAAGKNEQFF
>14|once|TRBV6-5|TRBJ2-5|NA
TGTGCCAGCAGTTACGTAGACTTCCAAGAGATCCAGTACTTC
CASSYVDFQEIQYF
>16|NA|TRBV7-2|TRBJ2-6|NA
TGTGCCAGCAGCTCCCTGGAGGGGGCTGGGGCCAACGTCCTGACTTTC
CASSSLEGAGANVLTF
>14|NA|TRBV11-2|TRBJ2-1|NA
TGTGCCAGCAGCTTGTCGTACGGTAACAATGAGCAGTTCTTC
CASSLSYGNNEQFF
>15|NA|TRBV6-5|TRBJ1-6|NA
TGTGCCAGCAGTTACTCGGGGGCTTGGGATTCACCCCTCCACTTT
CASSYSGAWDSPLHF
>11|NA|TRBV2|TRBJ1-1|NA
TGTGCCAGCATCGGGAACACTGAAGCTTTCTTT
CASIGNTEAFF
>13|NA|TRBV30|TRBJ2-7|NA
TGTGCCCTAAAACCACAAGAGGCCTACGAGCAGTACTTC
CALKPQEAYEQYF
>14|NA|TRBV7-9|TRBJ2-7|NA
TGTGCCAGCAGCTTAGGGGGGTTGGGTTACGAGCAGTACTTC
CASSLGGLGYEQYF
>13|once|TRBV10-3|TRBJ2-5|NA
TGTGCCATCAGTGATCAGGGTGCAGAGACCCAGTACTTC
CAISDQGAETQYF
>16|NA|TRBV6-1|TRBJ1-2|TRBD1
TGTGCCAGCAGTGCGACATACAGGGGTATGGTAGGTGGCTACACCTTC
CASSATYRGMVGGYTF
>14|NA|TRBV19|TRBJ1-5|NA
TGTGCCAGTAGTGAGAGTAACGGGAATCAGCCCCAGCATTTT
CASSESNGNQPQHF
>17|NA|TRBV9|TRBJ2-7|TRBD2
TGTGCCAGCAGCGTAGCGGCCCTAGCGGATAGCTCCTACGAGCAGTACTTC
CASSVAALADSSYEQYF
>15|NA|TRBV7-6|TRBJ2-1|NA
TGTGCCAGCAGCTTAACTCTGATGTCCTACAATGAGCAGTTCTTC
CASSLTLMSYNEQFF
>15|NA|TRBV11-2|TRBJ1-1|NA
TGTGCCAGCATCCCCAGAGGGGTAGGTGACACTGAAGCTTTCTTT
CASIPRGVGDTEAFF
>13|NA|TRBV7-2|TRBJ2-7|NA
TGTGCCAGCAGCTTAGGAAGGCCCTACGAGCAGTACTTC
CASSLGRPYEQYF
>16|NA|TRBV5-6|TRBJ2-2|TRBD2
TGTGCCAGCAGCCCGGGACTAGCGCGTGACACCGGGGAGCTGTTTTTT
CASSPGLARDTGELFF
>13|NA|TRBV19|TRBJ1-4|TRBD1
TGTGCCAGTAGTAGACAGGGAGATGAAAAACTGTTTTTT
CASSRQGDEKLFF
>14|NA|TRBV11-2|TRBJ2-7|NA
TGTGCCAGCAGCCCGTGGGGGAACTACTACGAGCAGTACTTC
CASSPWGNYYEQYF
>18|once|TRBV6-1|TRBJ2-1|TRBD2
TGTGCCAGCAGTGAATTTCGTAGCGGGAGCCGGGGGGAGAATGAGCAGTTCTTC
CASSEFRSGSRGENEQFF
>13|NA|TRBV5-6|TRBJ1-5|NA
TGTGCCAGCAGCATTGGACCCCGAGAGCCCCAGCATTTT
CASSIGPREPQHF
>16|NA|TRBV4-1|TRBJ2-2|TRBD2
TGCGCCAGCAGCCAAGAAACTAGCGGGAACACCGGGGAGCTGTTTTTT
CASSQETSGNTGELFF
>13|NA|TRBV19|TRBJ1-5|NA
TGTGCCAGTAGTATTGGACGAGATCAGCCCCAGCATTTT
CASSIGRDQPQHF
>12|NA|TRBV5-8|TRBJ1-2|NA
TGTGCCAGCAGCTTAGGGCCGGGTGGCTACACCTTC
CASSLGPGGYTF